This note documents a single T cell receptor beta chain sequence. Its antigen is not known. This specimen comes from a study of CD4+ T cells in melanoma. V lost 3 bases and J 3 bases, leaving 15 bases between the germline ends. Germline-derived CDR1 and CDR2 are WSHSY and SAAADI. This CDR3 comprises 15 residues. Some clones are missing from TCRdb's copy, which holds only in-frame ones; the method was immunoSEQ multiplex PCR. In the table there are more than 8,500 clones, around 70% of which are singletons. The study, taken as a whole, reports: Neoantigen-specific CD4+ T cells in melanoma reportedly had diverse differentiation states. CD8+ T cell, macrophage and B cell function reportedly correlated with neoantigen-specific CD4+ T cells.

The chain is built from TRBV10-2 and TRBJ2-7; D unresolved. Material for sequencing was peripheral blood. This clonotype originated in a human donor with melanoma. The CDR3 nucleotides read TGCGCCAGCAGTGACCCTACGCAGGTAGGCTACGAGCAGTACTTC. This codes for CASSDPTQVGYEQYF.